This TCR beta chain was profiled in a study of cytomegalovirus exposure and HLA in healthy donors. Study-level background: Early on, a data release was issued that held some 85 million unique TCRs from HLA-typed donors. Study-wide results and limits: There were a few CMV-associated chains whose specificity for CMV antigens was confirmed in vitro.

Vbeta (60) and Jbeta (13) primers were used in the PCR. Here immunoSEQ multiplex PCR was the method, and the copy in TCRdb shows in-frame clones only, minus some. The sample lists around 150,000 clones, roughly 80% occurring once. For this clone: Its cognate antigen is unknown.

Sequenced: PBMCs. The receptor was isolated from a man between 18 and 35 years old in good health and CMV-seropositive.

The CDR3 DNA reads TGTGCCAGCAGCTTAGATGGGCAGTACACTGAAGCTTTCTTT. It codes for CASSLDGQYTEAFF. This chain uses TRBV11-2 with TRBJ1-1; D gene unclear. V dropped 0 bases and J dropped 3 bases, with 8 bases sitting between them. The germline V gene has CDR1 SGHAT and CDR2 FQNNGV. The length of the CDR3 is 14 residues. Looking up the rest from reference TRBV11-2 and TRBJ1-1 gives the full variable domain: EAGVAQSPRYKIIEKRQSVAFWCNPISGHATLYWYQQILGQGPKLLIQFQNNGVVDDSQLPKDRFSAERLKGVDSTLKIQPAKLEDSAVYLCASSLDGQYTEAFFGQGTRLTVV.